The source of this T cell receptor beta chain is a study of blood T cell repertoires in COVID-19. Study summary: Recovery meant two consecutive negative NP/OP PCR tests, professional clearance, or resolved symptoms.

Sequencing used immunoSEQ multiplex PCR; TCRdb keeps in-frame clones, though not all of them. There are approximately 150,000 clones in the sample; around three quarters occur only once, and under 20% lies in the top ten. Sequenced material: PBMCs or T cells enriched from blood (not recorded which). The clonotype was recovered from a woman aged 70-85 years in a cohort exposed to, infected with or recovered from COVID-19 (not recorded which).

This CDR3 reads CASSPGYRGQETQYF. CDR3 in DNA: TGTGCCAGTAGTCCCGGTTACAGGGGTCAAGAGACCCAGTACTTC. V gene TRBV19 combines with J gene TRBJ2-5; 7 bases map to TRBD1. CDR1 LNHDA and CDR2 SQIVND come from the germline V gene (reference sequence). The CDR3 is 15 residues long. V lost 5 bases and J lost 2; bases outside the gene matches: 8.